This T cell receptor beta chain is from a study of molecular identifiers for immune sequencing clone quantification. Study-wide findings and caveats: It was shown that clones above 20 RNA copies held over 99% of effector molecules, but under 1% in naive cells.

This clonotype was counted many times. Its antigen is not known. Germline CDR1 is SGHTA and CDR2 is FQGNSA. CDR3 length: 19 amino acids. J gave up 3 bases and V 6 bases, and 12 bases lay outside the gene matches. TCRdb re-derived calls from the PCR reads in MiXCR, one entry per CDR3 protein. The sample consists of tens of thousands of distinct CDR3 sequences, roughly a fifth of them appearing once. The sequence derives from a human donor in good health. Some libraries in this study had Jurkat cell RNA spiked in. V gene TRBV7-2 combines with J gene TRBJ2-1; 15 bases match TRBD2. The source material was naive CD8+ T cells from blood, with Jurkat cell RNA spiked in. The subset is: FACS-sorted CD8+CD4-CCR7+CD45RA+ naive T cells. The CDR3 spells CASSPAGLAGGPRYNEQFF. The DNA for the CDR3 is TGTGCCAGCAGTCCCGCGGGACTAGCGGGGGGCCCCCGCTACAATGAGCAGTTCTTC.